The 21 T cell receptor beta chains given below trace back to one sample, sequenced in a study of PD-1 blockade in classical Hodgkin lymphoma. This table comes from immunoSEQ multiplex PCR, and its TCRdb copy is limited to in-frame clones, with some not included. The table has roughly 100,000 clones, 80% to 90% seen once. Brentuximab vedotin exposure varied among the patients, all of whom had relapsed after autologous stem cell transplantation. Here the sequenced sample was peripheral blood mononuclear cells (PBMCs), taken before the second cycle of nivolumab. These receptors all come from a human donor with classical Hodgkin lymphoma.

In its sample, this clone was seen once. The V and J genes are TRBV2 and TRBJ1-1, with D tentatively TRBD1 (6 bases). CDR3 length: 16 residues. The V end lost 0 bases, the J end lost 2 bases, and 13 bases lay between the germline ends. CDR1 is SNHLY, CDR2 FYNNEI, per germline. CDR3 sequence: CASSEAGKGDNTEAFF. DNA of the CDR3: TGTGCCAGCAGTGAAGCCGGGAAGGGGGATAACACTGAAGCTTTCTTT.

This chain links TRBV6-1 with TRBJ1-4; D gene ambiguous. Germline CDR1 MNHNS, CDR2 SASEGT. CDR3 length equals 15 residues. The germline V and J ends were trimmed by 7 bases and 0 bases, with 12 bases remaining between them. CDR3 sequence reads: CASTGTAATNEKLFF. The CDR3 nucleotides read TGTGCCAGCACAGGCACCGCCGCAACTAATGAAAAACTGTTTTTT.

The rearrangement links TRBV7-9 to TRBJ2-3; 13 positions match TRBD2. V lost 5 bases and J lost 0; bases outside the gene matches: 5. CDR1 and CDR2 (germline): SEHNR, FQNEAQ (reference sequence). The CDR3 has 17 amino acids. DNA of the CDR3: TGTGCCAGCAGCAGCATACTAGCGGGGGGGAGCACAGATACGCAGTATTTT. Translation: CASSSILAGGSTDTQYF.

The CDR3: CASTAGGWADTQYF. CDR3 sequence (DNA): TGCGCCAGCACCGCCGGGGGGTGGGCAGATACGCAGTATTTT. The chain couples TRBV5-1 to TRBJ2-3; TRBD2 matches at 7 bases. Germline CDR1 reads SGHRS; CDR2 reads YFSETQ. J lost 4 bases, V lost 6 bases, and 8 bases had no gene match. The CDR3 is 14 residues long. Full variable domain (outside the CDR3, taken from reference TRBV5-1 and TRBJ2-3): KAGVTQTPRYLIKTRGQQVTLSCSPISGHRSVSWYQQTPGQGLQFLFEYFSETQRNKGNFPGRFSGRQFSNSRSEMNVSTLELGDSALYLCASTAGGWADTQYFGPGTRLTVL.

This sequence joins TRBV7-9 and TRBJ2-1; TRBD1 agrees at 8 bases. The V gene's germline CDR1 is SEHNR and CDR2 FQNEAQ (reference sequence). CDR3 size: 13 residues. Unmatched junction bases numbered 1, after V lost 4 bases and J lost 5 bases. CDR3: CASSSDRDNEQFF. CDR3 DNA: TGTGCCAGCAGCTCGGACAGGGACAATGAGCAGTTCTTC.

This chain uses TRBV21-1 with TRBJ1-1. TRBV21-1 is tagged as a pseudogene. The CDR3 sequence is 16 residues long. DNA for the CDR3: TGTGCCAGCAGCAAAGCGAGGAGGGTGGTGAACACTGAAGCTTTCTTT. This encodes CASSKARRVVNTEAFF.

The table lists this clone with a count of one. The CDR3 nucleotides read TGCGCCAGCAGCTTGGCCCCACAGGGGGCAGGAGAGACCCAGTACTTC. Translating gives CASSLAPQGAGETQYF. V is TRBV5-1 and J is TRBJ2-5; 9 nucleotides line up with TRBD1. The length of the CDR3 is 16 residues. Germline V gene lookup returns CDR1 SGHRS and CDR2 YFSETQ. V lost 0 bases to trimming and J lost 4 bases; unmatched junction nucleotides: 7.

This chain joins TRBV7-2 and TRBJ2-3; TRBD1 or TRBD2 may be the D gene (6 bases each). This CDR3 region has 15 residues. The germline V gene encodes CDR1 SGHTA and CDR2 FQGNSA. V was pared by 4 bases and J by 2 bases, with 13 bases between. The CDR3 DNA sequence: TGTGCCAGCAGCTATCGGGGGCGGGACACAGATACGCAGTATTTT. Translation: CASSYRGRDTDTQYF.

V gene TRBV11-2 combines with J gene TRBJ2-7; 7 positions agree with TRBD1. The trim removed 3 bases at V and 6 bases at J, leaving 11 bases unmatched. The CDR3 contains 15 residues. From germline, CDR1 is SGHAT and CDR2 FQNNGV. CDR3 DNA sequence: TGTGCCAGCAGCTTCCCTAGGACAGGCAGAGGCGAGCAGTACTTC. This encodes CASSFPRTGRGEQYF.

The chain recombines TRBV19 with TRBJ2-7; weak D call: TRBD2 (6 bases). The CDR3 loop spans 13 amino acids. V lost 3 bases to trimming and J lost 6 bases, with 12 bases between them. Germline CDR1 reads LNHDA; CDR2 reads SQIVND (reference sequence). The CDR3 here is CASSMGGGSEQYF. CDR3 coding DNA: TGTGCCAGTAGTATGGGGGGTGGCAGCGAGCAGTACTTC.

The table lists this clone with many counts. The V gene is TRBV5-1, the J gene TRBJ2-7; the match to TRBD2 covers 7 bases. The CDR3 totals 15 residues. The germline V gene encodes CDR1 SGHRS and CDR2 YFSETQ. The ends lost 1 base at V and 0 bases at J; junction bases unmatched: 4. The CDR3 DNA sequence: TGCGCCAGCAGCTTGTCCGGGGGGAGCTCCTACGAGCAGTACTTC. It yields the protein CASSLSGGSSYEQYF.

This chain connects TRBV6-1 to TRBJ1-2, with no clear D. V dropped 7 bases and J dropped 3 bases, with 12 bases sitting between them. Germline-derived CDR1 and CDR2 are MNHNS and SASEGT. The CDR3 loop spans 13 amino acids. CDR3 nucleotide sequence: TGTGCCAGCACCCCCAGGCCCGACTATGGCTACACCTTC. It codes for CASTPRPDYGYTF.

The genes are TRBV9 and TRBJ2-1, with D tentatively TRBD2 (7 bases). V lost 3 bases to trimming and J lost 7 bases, with 14 bases between them. The germline gives CDR1 SGDLS, CDR2 YYNGEE. This CDR3 region has 14 residues. This CDR3 is CASSARGALNEQFF. DNA for the CDR3: TGTGCCAGCAGCGCCCGGGGGGCCCTAAATGAGCAGTTCTTC.

The chain employs TRBV6-1 and TRBJ1-1; the match to TRBD1 covers 9 bases. The junction had 4 bases not matched to a gene; V was cut back by 7 bases and J by 4 bases. Germline V gives CDR1 MNHNS, CDR2 SASEGT. This CDR3 region has 13 residues. The CDR3 is CASTQTGGTEAFF. The CDR3 region has the DNA TGTGCCAGCACCCAGACAGGGGGCACTGAAGCTTTCTTT.

This clone appeared a few times. V is TRBV7-9 and J is TRBJ2-7, with D perhaps assigned TRBD1 or TRBD2 (5 bases each). This CDR3 has 12 residues. CDR1 is SEHNR, CDR2 FQNEAQ, per germline (reference sequence). With 7 bases removed from V and 7 bases from J, the gap between germline ends came to 14 bases. CDR3 coding DNA: TGTGCCAGCAATTGGGACGGTTCAGAGCAGTACTTC. It specifies CASNWDGSEQYF.

This chain links TRBV6-5 with TRBJ2-7; 7 bases are a match to TRBD2. V was pared by 7 bases and J by 3 bases, with 6 bases of the junction left unmatched. The CDR3 sequence is 13 residues long. Germline CDR1 is MNHEY and CDR2 is SVGAGI. Here the CDR3 reads CASTEGRGYEQYF. CDR3 coding DNA: TGTGCCAGCACCGAGGGGAGGGGCTACGAGCAGTACTTC.

This chain connects TRBV7-2 to TRBJ2-7, with D hard to call. The CDR3 is 11 amino acids. Germline lookup yields CDR1 SGHTA and CDR2 FQGNSA. V lost 5 bases to trimming and J lost 4 bases, with 6 bases between them. The chain's CDR3 is CASSSTYEQYF. The CDR3 DNA is TGTGCCAGCAGCAGCACGTACGAGCAGTACTTC.

CDR3 DNA: TGCGCCAGCAGCTTGCCACCAGGAGACTATGGCTACACCTTC. This sequence encodes CASSLPPGDYGYTF. J is TRBJ1-2 and V is TRBV5-1; D call uncertain. Trimming took off 1 base at V and 3 bases at J, with 10 bases between the two ends. Looked up from germline, CDR1 is SGHRS and CDR2 is YFSETQ. CDR3 length: 14 amino acids. Using reference TRBV5-1 and TRBJ1-2 for the parts outside the CDR3, the full variable domain is KAGVTQTPRYLIKTRGQQVTLSCSPISGHRSVSWYQQTPGQGLQFLFEYFSETQRNKGNFPGRFSGRQFSNSRSEMNVSTLELGDSALYLCASSLPPGDYGYTFGSGTRLTVV.

V usage is TRBV7-8 and J usage is TRBJ2-3, with TRBD1 as a possible D gene (6 bases). The germline V gene has CDR1 SGHVS and CDR2 FQNEAQ. Trimming took 1 base from V and 5 from J, leaving 13 bases between them. The CDR3 contains 15 residues. The CDR3 bases are TGTGCCAGCAGCTTAGTGGCAGGGGTAGTAGATACGCAGTATTTT. Translated: CASSLVAGVVDTQYF.

V usage is TRBV6-1 and J usage is TRBJ2-7, with a weak D call TRBD2 (6 bases). The CDR3 runs to 15 residues. The ends were cut back, 1 base at V and 3 bases at J, with 13 bases in the middle. Germline loops: CDR1 MNHNS, CDR2 SASEGT. CDR3 region: CASSEGGAAGYEQYF. The CDR3 DNA reads as TGTGCCAGCAGTGAAGGTGGAGCAGCGGGCTACGAGCAGTACTTC.

The genes are TRBV7-6 and TRBJ2-1, with D unclear. V shed 3 bases and J shed 8 bases, with 14 bases lying between them. Per the germline V gene, CDR1 is SGHVS and CDR2 is FNYEAQ. The CDR3 sequence is 14 residues long. The CDR3 DNA follows: TGTGCCAGCAGCTTGGGTCCCGCCTCGGATGAGCAGTTCTTC. Translated, it gives CASSLGPASDEQFF.